Listed below are T cell receptor beta chains from one sample, sequenced in a study of spatial heterogeneity in lung cancer. In TCRdb, the 5' RACE reads were re-called with MiXCR into one record per CDR3 protein. The sample yields about 38,000 distinct CDR3 sequences, 6.5% to 9% seen once. Source: PBMCs, taken at surgery. The receptor set was obtained from a male donor with early-stage non-small cell lung cancer. Both conserved end residues are part of each CDR3. Each record gives: D gene, V gene, CDR3 protein. A D gene is named only where the DNA matches it firmly.

D: -; V: TRBV3-1; CDR3: CASSQWSDEKLFF
D: -; V: TRBV19; CDR3: CASRLLPWGNQPQHF
D: -; V: TRBV5-1; CDR3: CASSLEMGRGSSPLHF
D: TRBD2; V: TRBV5-1; CDR3: CASSTRGAEYNEQFF
D: -; V: TRBV4-3; CDR3: CASSQDHARVAGYTF
D: -; V: TRBV30; CDR3: CAWSVLWGPGANVLTF
D: -; V: TRBV2; CDR3: CASREGYRQETQYF
D: -; V: TRBV24-1; CDR3: CATSDRSTGWTEAFF
D: TRBD1; V: TRBV18; CDR3: CASEWTGVTDTQYF
D: -; V: TRBV5-1; CDR3: CASSLVPTLPDNEQFF
D: -; V: TRBV4-3; CDR3: CASSLDRDTQYF
D: -; V: TRBV7-8; CDR3: CASSSSATGYQPQHF
D: -; V: TRBV21-1; CDR3: CASSARAPPDYEQFF
D: -; V: TRBV10-2; CDR3: CASSRDLITDTQCF
D: -; V: TRBV7-7; CDR3: CASSLDPGMETQYF
D: -; V: TRBV9; CDR3: CASSAQGSEETQYF